The 4 T cell receptor beta chains listed next were all sequenced from one sample in a study of post-analysis software for immune sequencing data. Study-level findings and limits: Patients showed TRBV5-6, TRBV5-1 and TRBV20-1 among several TRBV segments more frequent than in controls.

The antigens for these receptors are not known. Every TCR beta cDNA library bore unique molecular identifiers. TCRdb reprocessed the PCR reads via MiXCR and lists one record per CDR3 protein. The sample has approximately 350,000 distinct CDR3 sequences; approximately 38% are singletons. Specimen: blood. These receptor sequences come from a girl between 5 and 17 years old with multiple sclerosis.

Only a few counts were recorded for this clonotype. The chain recombines TRBV6-6 with TRBJ2-7; TRBD1 matches 10 bases. Germline V gene sequence: CDR1 MNHNY, CDR2 SVGAGI (reference sequence). V dropped 0 bases and J dropped 3; count of bases not matched to a gene: 8. The CDR3 has 17 amino acids. CDR3 sequence (DNA): TGTGCCAGCAGTTACTCGATAGGGGGACAGGGGTTCTACGAGCAGTACTTC. Residues: CASSYSIGGQGFYEQYF.

The DNA for the CDR3 is TGTGCCAGCAGCGTCGGGACAGGGGGAAACTATGGCTACACCTTC. Its protein product is CASSVGTGGNYGYTF. V gene TRBV7-9 combines with J gene TRBJ1-2; the match to TRBD1 covers 11 bases. Trimming at V came to 5 bases and at J to 2 bases, leaving 4 bases not matched to a gene. This CDR3 contains 15 residues. Germline V gene sequence: CDR1 SEHNR, CDR2 FQNEAQ (reference sequence).

This clonotype has a handful of counts. This sequence joins TRBV7-2 and TRBJ1-2; the D gene is possibly TRBD1 (5 bases). CDR1 and CDR2 (germline): SGHTA, FQGNSA. The V and J ends lost 3 bases and 1 base respectively, with 15 bases between them. CDR3 size: 16 residues. In nucleotides, the CDR3 is TGTGCCAGCAGCTTCGGGCAGGGAACAAATAACTATGGCTACACCTTC. Translated: CASSFGQGTNNYGYTF.

For the CDR3, the DNA is TGTGCCAGCAGTTTAGGCGACACCTTC. Amino acid sequence: CASSLGDTF. J is TRBJ1-2 and V is TRBV27, with unresolved D. Germline V lookup: CDR1 MNHEY, CDR2 SMNVEV (reference sequence). Between the trimmed V and J ends, which lost 2 bases and 12 bases, there was a span of 4 bases. This CDR3 has 9 amino acids.